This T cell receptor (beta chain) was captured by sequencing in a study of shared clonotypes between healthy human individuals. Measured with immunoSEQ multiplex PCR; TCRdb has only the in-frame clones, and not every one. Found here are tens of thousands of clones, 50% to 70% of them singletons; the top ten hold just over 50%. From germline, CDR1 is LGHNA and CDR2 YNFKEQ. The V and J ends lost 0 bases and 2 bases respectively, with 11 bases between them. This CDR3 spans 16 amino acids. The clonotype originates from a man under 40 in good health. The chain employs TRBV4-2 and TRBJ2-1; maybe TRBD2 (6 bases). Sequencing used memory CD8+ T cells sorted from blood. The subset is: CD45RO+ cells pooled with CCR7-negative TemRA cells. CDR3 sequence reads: CASSQDSREPYNEQFF. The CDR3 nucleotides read TGTGCCAGCAGCCAAGATTCCCGGGAGCCCTACAATGAGCAGTTCTTC.